Below, 14 T cell receptor beta chains from the same sample are listed, as sequenced in a study of blood T cell repertoires in COVID-19. The table came from immunoSEQ multiplex PCR; TCRdb's copy has only in-frame clones and leaves some out. The repertoire holds more than 200,000 clones, with 75% to 85% as singletons. Sequenced material: peripheral blood. The receptor set was obtained from a middle-aged woman who had recovered from COVID-19.

CDR3 bases: TGTGCCTGGAGTAATAATAACTATGGCTACACCTTC. Protein sequence: CAWSNNNYGYTF. This sequence joins TRBV30 and TRBJ1-2; no firm D call. Trimming left V 2 bases short and J 1 base short, with 5 bases between. The CDR3 consists of 12 residues. Germline V gene lookup returns CDR1 GTSNPN and CDR2 SVGIG (reference sequence).

The chain is built from TRBV29-1 and TRBJ1-2, with 8 nucleotides matching TRBD1. This CDR3 contains 14 residues. Germline-derived CDR1 and CDR2 are SQVTM and ANQGSEA. With 4 bases clipped from V and 2 bases from J, the junction kept 6 bases outside the gene matches. The CDR3 DNA follows: TGCAGCGTTGTCCCAGGGGGCCTAAACTATGGCTACACCTTC. This gives the protein CSVVPGGLNYGYTF.

The chain's CDR3 is CASSRQGDEQFF. The CDR3 nucleotides are TGTGCCAGCAGTCGACAGGGGGATGAGCAGTTCTTC. V usage is TRBV6-6 and J usage is TRBJ2-1; 9 bases are shared with TRBD1. The CDR3 covers 12 residues. V lost 5 bases to trimming and J lost 8 bases; unmatched junction nucleotides: 1. Looked up from germline, CDR1 is MNHNY and CDR2 is SVGAGI (reference sequence).

V and J are TRBV7-8 and TRBJ1-1; possible D gene TRBD1, 6 bases. This CDR3 is 15 amino acids long. V was clipped by 1 base and J by 0 bases, with 9 bases between them. The V gene's germline CDR1 is SGHVS and CDR2 FQNEAQ. The CDR3 nucleotides are TGTGCCAGCAGCTTAGGGACAGCCTTGAACACTGAAGCTTTCTTT. This codes for CASSLGTALNTEAFF.

This chain joins TRBV19 and TRBJ1-5; weak D call: TRBD1 (5 bases). Trimming shortened V by 2 bases and J by 0 bases, and 20 bases separated the two germline ends. The germline CDR1 and CDR2 sequences are LNHDA and SQIVND (reference sequence). This CDR3 is built from 19 residues. The CDR3 loop is CASSIPRAGEPYSNQPQHF. CDR3 coding DNA: TGTGCCAGTAGTATACCCAGGGCTGGGGAACCTTATAGCAATCAGCCCCAGCATTTT. Looking up the rest from reference TRBV19 and TRBJ1-5 gives the full variable domain: DGGITQSPKYLFRKEGQNVTLSCEQNLNHDAMYWYRQDPGQGLRLIYYSQIVNDFQKGDIAEGYSVSREKKESFPLTVTSAQKNPTAFYLCASSIPRAGEPYSNQPQHFGDGTRLSIL.

V gene TRBV12-3 or TRBV12-4 combines with J gene TRBJ2-1, with D unclear. Trimming stripped 5 bases from V and 9 bases from J, with 14 bases between. The length of the CDR3 is 13 residues. The CDR3 DNA follows: TGTGCCAGCAGTGACTTAATTTCGGGTGAGCAGTTCTTC. Protein product: CASSDLISGEQFF.

This chain links TRBV7-2 with TRBJ2-7, with 7 bases lining up with TRBD1. The CDR3 contains 14 residues. Germline V CDR1 and CDR2: SGHTA, FQGNSA. V gave up 2 bases and J gave up 3 bases; unmatched junction bases: 4. The DNA of the CDR3 is TGTGCCAGCAGCTTAACGGGACAGATCTACGAGCAGTACTTC. As protein: CASSLTGQIYEQYF.

This clone was picked up a small number of times. The chain joins TRBV2 to TRBJ1-1, with unresolved D. CDR1 is SNHLY, CDR2 FYNNEI, per germline. V dropped 6 bases and J dropped 3 bases, with 8 bases sitting between them. CDR3 length: 12 residues. DNA of the CDR3: TGTGCCAGCAGCCCGAGGGACACTGAAGCTTTCTTT. As protein: CASSPRDTEAFF.

V is TRBV5-4 and J is TRBJ2-3; 15 bases align to TRBD2. Germline V lookup: CDR1 SGHNT, CDR2 YYREEE (reference sequence). Trimming cost V 4 bases and J 3 bases; bases outside gene matches: 9. The length of the CDR3 is 18 residues. The CDR3 DNA follows: TGTGCCAGCAGCCGGACTAGCGGGGGGGCCTATGGAACAGATACGCAGTATTTT. Its protein product is CASSRTSGGAYGTDTQYF.

This chain links TRBV6-5 with TRBJ1-1; D possibly corresponds to TRBD1 (5 bases). CDR1 and CDR2 from the germline V gene are MNHEY and SVGAGI. The length of the CDR3 is 13 residues. The ends were cut back, 7 bases at V and 6 bases at J, with 15 bases in the middle. The CDR3 loop is CASNPGWGPEAFF. The CDR3 DNA reads TGTGCCAGCAACCCCGGGTGGGGCCCTGAAGCTTTCTTT.

There are a few counts of this clone. The chain carries TRBV7-9 and TRBJ2-7; perhaps TRBD1 as D (6 bases). The CDR3 runs to 13 residues. V was cut by 5 bases and J by 2 bases, with 10 bases left in between. Germline-derived CDR1 and CDR2 are SEHNR and FQNEAQ (reference sequence). Here the CDR3 reads CASSPRTAYEQYF. The CDR3 DNA follows: TGTGCCAGCAGCCCTCGGACAGCCTACGAGCAGTACTTC.

This clone was counted once. The chain recombines TRBV7-9 with TRBJ2-7; D is uncertain. Deletions cut 5 bases from V and 2 bases from J, with 10 bases between. The CDR3 contains 13 residues. Germline-derived CDR1 and CDR2 are SEHNR and FQNEAQ (reference sequence). The DNA of the CDR3 is TGTGCCAGCAGCCCCGGGTTTCCCTACGAGCAGTACTTC. This gives the protein CASSPGFPYEQYF.

This clone was counted between two and nine times. Other nucleotide sequences in the sample specify the same CDR3. The chain recombines TRBV5-1 with TRBJ2-7; the D gene is possibly TRBD1 (8 bases). The CDR3 consists of 17 residues. CDR1 and CDR2 from the germline V gene are SGHRS and YFSETQ. Trimming took 0 bases from V and 2 from J, leaving 18 bases between them. The DNA of the CDR3 is TGCGCCAGCAGCTTGGGAGTCAGCGGGACAGGAACCTACGAGCAGTACTTC. It is translated as CASSLGVSGTGTYEQYF.

This clone came up a few times. CDR3 coding DNA: TGTGCCAGCAGTTCCCCCAGGGGGCACGAGCAGTACTTC. It codes for CASSSPRGHEQYF. The chain couples TRBV27 to TRBJ2-7; 8 bases agree with TRBD1. V was clipped by 4 bases and J by 5 bases; unmatched bases: 4. The CDR3 has 13 residues. In germline, CDR1 is MNHEY, CDR2 SMNVEV (reference sequence).